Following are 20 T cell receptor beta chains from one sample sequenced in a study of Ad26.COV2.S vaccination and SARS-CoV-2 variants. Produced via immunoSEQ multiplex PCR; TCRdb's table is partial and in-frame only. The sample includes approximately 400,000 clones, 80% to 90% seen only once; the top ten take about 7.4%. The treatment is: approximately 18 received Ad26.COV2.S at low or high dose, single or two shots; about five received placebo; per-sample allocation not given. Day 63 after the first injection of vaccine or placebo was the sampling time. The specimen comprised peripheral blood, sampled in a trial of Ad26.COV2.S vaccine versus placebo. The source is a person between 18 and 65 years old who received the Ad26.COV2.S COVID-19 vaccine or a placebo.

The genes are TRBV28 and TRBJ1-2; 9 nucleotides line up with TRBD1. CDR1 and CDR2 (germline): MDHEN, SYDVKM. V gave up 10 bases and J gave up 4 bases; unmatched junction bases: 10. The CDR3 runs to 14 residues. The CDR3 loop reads CAINENRGPYGYTF. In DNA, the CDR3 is TGTGCCATCAACGAAAACAGGGGGCCCTATGGCTACACCTTC.

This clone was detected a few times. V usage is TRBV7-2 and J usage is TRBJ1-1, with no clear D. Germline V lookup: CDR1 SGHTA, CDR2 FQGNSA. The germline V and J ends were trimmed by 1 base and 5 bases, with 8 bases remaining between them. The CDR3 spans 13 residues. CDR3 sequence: CASSLVTGTEAFF. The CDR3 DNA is TGTGCCAGCAGCTTAGTGACGGGAACTGAAGCTTTCTTT.

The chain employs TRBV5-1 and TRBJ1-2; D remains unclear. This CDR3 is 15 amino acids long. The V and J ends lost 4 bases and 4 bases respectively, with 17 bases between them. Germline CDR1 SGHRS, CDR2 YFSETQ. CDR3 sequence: CASSAEPGQRYGYTF. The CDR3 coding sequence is TGCGCCAGCAGCGCAGAACCGGGCCAACGCTATGGCTACACCTTC.

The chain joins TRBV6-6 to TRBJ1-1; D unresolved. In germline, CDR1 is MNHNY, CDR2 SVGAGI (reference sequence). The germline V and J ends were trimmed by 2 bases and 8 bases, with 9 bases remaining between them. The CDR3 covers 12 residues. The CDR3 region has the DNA TGTGCCAGCAGTTACGAGCTGCGGGAAGCTTTCTTT. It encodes CASSYELREAFF.

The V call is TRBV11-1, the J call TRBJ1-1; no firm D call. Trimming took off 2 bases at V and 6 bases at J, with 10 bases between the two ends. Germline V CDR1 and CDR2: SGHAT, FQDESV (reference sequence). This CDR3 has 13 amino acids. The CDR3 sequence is CASSLWAAPEAFF. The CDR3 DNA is TGTGCCAGCAGCTTATGGGCAGCCCCTGAAGCTTTCTTT.

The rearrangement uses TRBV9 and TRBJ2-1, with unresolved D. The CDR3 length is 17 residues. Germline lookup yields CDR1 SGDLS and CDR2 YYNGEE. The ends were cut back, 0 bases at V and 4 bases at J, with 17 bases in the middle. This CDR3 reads CASSVEGAETFYNEQFF. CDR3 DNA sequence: TGTGCCAGCAGCGTAGAGGGTGCGGAGACTTTTTACAATGAGCAGTTCTTC.

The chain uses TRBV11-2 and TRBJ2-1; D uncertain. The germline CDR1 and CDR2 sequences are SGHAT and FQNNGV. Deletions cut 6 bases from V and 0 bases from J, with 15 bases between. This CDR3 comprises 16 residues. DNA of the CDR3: TGTGCCAGCAGGCCCTCCGAGGCTAGCTCCTACAATGAGCAGTTCTTC. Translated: CASRPSEASSYNEQFF.

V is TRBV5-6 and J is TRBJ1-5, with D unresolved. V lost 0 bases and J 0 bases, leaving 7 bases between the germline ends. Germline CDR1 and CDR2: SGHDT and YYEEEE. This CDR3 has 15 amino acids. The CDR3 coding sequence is TGTGCCAGCAGCTTGGGGCAGGTTAGCAATCAGCCCCAGCATTTT. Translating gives CASSLGQVSNQPQHF.

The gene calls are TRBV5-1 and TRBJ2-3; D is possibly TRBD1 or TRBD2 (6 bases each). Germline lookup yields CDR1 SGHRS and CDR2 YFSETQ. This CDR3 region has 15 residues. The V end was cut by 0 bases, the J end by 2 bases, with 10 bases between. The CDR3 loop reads CASSLAPGATDTQYF. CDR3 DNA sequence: TGCGCCAGCAGCTTGGCCCCGGGGGCCACAGATACGCAGTATTTT.

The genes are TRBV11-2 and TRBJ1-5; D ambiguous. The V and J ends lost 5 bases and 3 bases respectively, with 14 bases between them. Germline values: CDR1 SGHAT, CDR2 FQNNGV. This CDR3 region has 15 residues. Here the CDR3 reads CASSPEPTVNQPQHF. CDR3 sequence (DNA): TGTGCCAGCAGCCCTGAACCTACGGTCAATCAGCCCCAGCATTTT.

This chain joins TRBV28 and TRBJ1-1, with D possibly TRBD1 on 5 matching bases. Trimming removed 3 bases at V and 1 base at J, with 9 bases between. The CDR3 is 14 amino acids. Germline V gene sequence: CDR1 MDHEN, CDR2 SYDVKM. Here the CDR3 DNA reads TGTGCCAGCAGTTTGGGGCACCAGAACACTGAAGCTTTCTTT. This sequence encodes CASSLGHQNTEAFF. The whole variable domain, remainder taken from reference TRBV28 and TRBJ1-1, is DVKVTQSSRYLVKRTGEKVFLECVQDMDHENMFWYRQDPGLGLRLIYFSYDVKMKEKGDIPEGYSVSREKKERFSLILESASTNQTSMYLCASSLGHQNTEAFFGQGTRLTVV.

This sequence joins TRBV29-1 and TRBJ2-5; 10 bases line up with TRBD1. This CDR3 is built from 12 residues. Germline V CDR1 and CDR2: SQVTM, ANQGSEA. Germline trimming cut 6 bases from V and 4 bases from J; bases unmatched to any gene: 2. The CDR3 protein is CSVWDRGETQYF. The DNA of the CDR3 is TGCAGCGTCTGGGACAGGGGAGAGACCCAGTACTTC. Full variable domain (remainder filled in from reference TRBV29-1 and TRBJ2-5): SAVISQKPSRDICQRGTSLTIQCQVDSQVTMMFWYRQQPGQSLTLIATANQGSEATYESGFVIDKFPISRPNLTFSTLTVSNMSPEDSSIYLCSVWDRGETQYFGPGTRLLVL.

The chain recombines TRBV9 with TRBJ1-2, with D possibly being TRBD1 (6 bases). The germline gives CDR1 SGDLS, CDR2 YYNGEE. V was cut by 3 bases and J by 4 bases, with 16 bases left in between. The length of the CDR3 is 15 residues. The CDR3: CASSATIGGGYGYTF. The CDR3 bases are TGTGCCAGCAGCGCGACGATAGGGGGGGGCTATGGCTACACCTTC.

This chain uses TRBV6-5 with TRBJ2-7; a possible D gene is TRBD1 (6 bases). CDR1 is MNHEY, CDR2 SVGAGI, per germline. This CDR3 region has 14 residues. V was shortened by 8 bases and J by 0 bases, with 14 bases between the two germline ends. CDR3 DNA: TGTGCCAGCTCTCAGGGGCCCTACTCCTACGAGCAGTACTTC. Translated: CASSQGPYSYEQYF.

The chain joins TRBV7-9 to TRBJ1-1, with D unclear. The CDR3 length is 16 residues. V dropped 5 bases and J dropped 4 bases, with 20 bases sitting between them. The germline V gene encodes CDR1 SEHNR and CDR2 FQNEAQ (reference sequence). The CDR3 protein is CASSRHLPGTLTEAFF. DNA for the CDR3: TGTGCCAGCAGCCGACACCTTCCAGGTACTCTCACTGAAGCTTTCTTT.

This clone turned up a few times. CDR3 region: CASSHPNSPLHF. The DNA of the CDR3 is TGTGCCAGTAGTCATCCCAATTCACCCCTCCACTTT. This chain connects TRBV19 to TRBJ1-6; no firm D call. Trimming cost V 5 bases and J 7 bases, with 6 bases left between them. This CDR3 contains 12 residues. The germline V gene has CDR1 LNHDA and CDR2 SQIVND (reference sequence).

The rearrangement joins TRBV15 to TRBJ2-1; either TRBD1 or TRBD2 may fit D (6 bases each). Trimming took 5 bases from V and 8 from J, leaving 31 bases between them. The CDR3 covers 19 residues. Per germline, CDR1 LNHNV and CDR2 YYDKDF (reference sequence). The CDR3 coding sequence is TGTGCCACCAGCGGGATCACCTTGGGGGCGAGCTGGAGGGACGATGAGCAGTTCTTC. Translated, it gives CATSGITLGASWRDDEQFF.

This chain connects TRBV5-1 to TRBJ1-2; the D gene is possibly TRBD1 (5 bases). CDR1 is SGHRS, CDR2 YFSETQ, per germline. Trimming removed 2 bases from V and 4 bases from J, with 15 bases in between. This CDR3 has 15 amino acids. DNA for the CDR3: TGCGCCAGCAGCTTCGGGCAGGGTAGTGTCTATGGCTACACCTTC. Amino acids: CASSFGQGSVYGYTF.

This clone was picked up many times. This CDR3 reads CSVSPLTSRETQYF. The CDR3 bases are TGCAGCGTTTCCCCCCTAACTAGTAGGGAGACCCAGTACTTC. The chain carries TRBV29-1 and TRBJ2-5; TRBD2 is a possible D gene (5 bases). The CDR3 extends over 14 amino acids. The germline CDR1 and CDR2 sequences are SQVTM and ANQGSEA. V was clipped by 5 bases and J by 5 bases, with 18 bases between them.

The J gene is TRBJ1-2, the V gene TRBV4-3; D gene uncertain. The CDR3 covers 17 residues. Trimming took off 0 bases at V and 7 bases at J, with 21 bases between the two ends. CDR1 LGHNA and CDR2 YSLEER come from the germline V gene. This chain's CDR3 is CASSQDKNPRSIGGYTF. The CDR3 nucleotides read TGCGCCAGCAGCCAAGATAAGAACCCCAGGTCCATCGGTGGCTACACCTTC.